This T cell receptor beta chain was profiled in a study of cytomegalovirus exposure and HLA in healthy donors. Researchers ran the PCR with 60 Vbeta and 13 Jbeta primers. The repertoire was sequenced with immunoSEQ multiplex PCR; TCRdb's copy has only in-frame clones and lacks some. Of over 150,000 clones listed, 82% are singletons. With 5 bases removed from V and 1 base from J, the gap between germline ends came to 26 bases. Germline CDR1 and CDR2: SGHVS and FQNEAQ. CDR3 length equals 19 residues. The V gene is TRBV7-8, the J gene TRBJ2-5; maybe TRBD2 (6 bases). Sequences were obtained from PBMCs. The source is a girl between 5 and 17 years old in good health and CMV-seropositive. The CDR3 loop reads CASSPHSLGSSDPQETQYF. The CDR3 region has the DNA TGTGCCAGCAGCCCACACTCACTTGGGTCTAGCGACCCCCAAGAGACCCAGTACTTC.